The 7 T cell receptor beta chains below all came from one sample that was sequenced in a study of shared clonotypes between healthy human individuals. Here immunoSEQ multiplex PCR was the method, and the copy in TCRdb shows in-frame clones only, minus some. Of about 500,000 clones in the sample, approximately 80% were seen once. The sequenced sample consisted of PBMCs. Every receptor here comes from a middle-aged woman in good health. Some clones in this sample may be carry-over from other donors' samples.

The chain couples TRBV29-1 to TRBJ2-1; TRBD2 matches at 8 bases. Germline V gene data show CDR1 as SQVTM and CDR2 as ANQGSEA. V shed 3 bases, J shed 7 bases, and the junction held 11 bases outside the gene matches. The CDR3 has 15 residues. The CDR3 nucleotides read TGCAGCGTTGAGTTTGGTAGCGGGGTTGGGAATGAGCAGTTCTTC. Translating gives CSVEFGSGVGNEQFF.

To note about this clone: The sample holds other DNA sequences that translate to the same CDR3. CDR3 sequence (DNA): TGTGCCAGCAGCTTGGGGGGGCTGGGGACTGAAGCTTTCTTT. It encodes CASSLGGLGTEAFF. The rearrangement links TRBV7-9 to TRBJ1-1, with D perhaps matching TRBD1 (6 bases). The CDR3 consists of 14 residues. V was trimmed by 3 bases and J by 5 bases, leaving 13 bases between them. Germline assignment: CDR1 SEHNR and CDR2 FQNEAQ (reference sequence).

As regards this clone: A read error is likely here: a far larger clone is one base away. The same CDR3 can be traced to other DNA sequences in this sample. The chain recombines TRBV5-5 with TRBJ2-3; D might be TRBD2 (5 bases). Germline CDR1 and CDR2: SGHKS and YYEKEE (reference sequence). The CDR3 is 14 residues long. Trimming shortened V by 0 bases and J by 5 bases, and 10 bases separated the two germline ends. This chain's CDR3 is CASSLVLRGDTQYF. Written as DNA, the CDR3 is TGTGCCAGCAGCTTGGTCCTACGGGGAGATACGCAGTATTTT.

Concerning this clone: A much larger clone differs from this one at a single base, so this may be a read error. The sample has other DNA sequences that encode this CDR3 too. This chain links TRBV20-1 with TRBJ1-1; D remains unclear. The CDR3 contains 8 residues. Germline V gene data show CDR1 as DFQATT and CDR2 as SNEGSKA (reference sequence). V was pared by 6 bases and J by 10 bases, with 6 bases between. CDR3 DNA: TGCAGTGCGGGAGGAGCTTTCTTT. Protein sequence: CSAGGAFF.

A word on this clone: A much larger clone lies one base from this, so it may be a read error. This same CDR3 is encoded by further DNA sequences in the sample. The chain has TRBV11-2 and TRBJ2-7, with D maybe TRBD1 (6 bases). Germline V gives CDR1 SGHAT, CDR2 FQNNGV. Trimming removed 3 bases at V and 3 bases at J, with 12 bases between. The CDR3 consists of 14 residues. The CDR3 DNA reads TGTGCCAGCAGCTTCCGCAGGGGAAGCTACGAGCAGTACTTC. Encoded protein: CASSFRRGSYEQYF.

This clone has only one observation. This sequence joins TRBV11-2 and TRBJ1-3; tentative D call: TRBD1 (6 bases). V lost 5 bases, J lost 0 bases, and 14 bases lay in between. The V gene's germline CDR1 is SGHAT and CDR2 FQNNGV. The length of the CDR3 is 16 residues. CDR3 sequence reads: CASSRGQFASGNTIYF. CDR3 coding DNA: TGTGCCAGCAGCCGAGGACAGTTTGCCTCTGGAAACACCATATATTTT.

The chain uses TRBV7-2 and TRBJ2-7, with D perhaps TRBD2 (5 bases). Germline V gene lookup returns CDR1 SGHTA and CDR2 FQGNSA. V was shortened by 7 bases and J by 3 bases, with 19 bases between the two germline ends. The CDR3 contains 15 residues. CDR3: CASTEGSGALYEQYF. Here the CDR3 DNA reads TGTGCCAGCACAGAAGGGAGCGGAGCCCTCTACGAGCAGTACTTC.